The 22 T cell receptor beta chains below all came from one sample that was sequenced in a study of cytomegalovirus exposure and HLA in healthy donors. With 60 Vbeta and 13 Jbeta primers, the PCR was carried out. Measured with immunoSEQ multiplex PCR; TCRdb has only the in-frame clones, and not every one. In all, the sample yields approximately 180,000 clones. Sequencing was done on a sample of PBMCs. The receptors were sampled from a man aged 25 to 40 in good health and CMV-seronegative.

V gene TRBV11-2 combines with J gene TRBJ2-3; 8 bases are shared with TRBD2. CDR3 length: 14 residues. With V trimmed by 5 bases and J by 6 bases, 7 bases remained unmatched. CDR1 and CDR2 (germline): SGHAT, FQNNGV. CDR3 amino acids: CASSSERGIDTQYF. The CDR3 DNA sequence: TGTGCCAGCAGCAGCGAGCGGGGGATTGATACGCAGTATTTT. The complete variable domain, with remaining parts taken from reference TRBV11-2 and TRBJ2-3, reads EAGVAQSPRYKIIEKRQSVAFWCNPISGHATLYWYQQILGQGPKLLIQFQNNGVVDDSQLPKDRFSAERLKGVDSTLKIQPAKLEDSAVYLCASSSERGIDTQYFGPGTRLTVL.

V and J are TRBV6-6 and TRBJ1-2; D may be TRBD1 (5 bases). V gave up 6 bases and J gave up 1 base, with 15 bases separating them. CDR1 MNHNY and CDR2 SVGAGI come from the germline V gene (reference sequence). The length of the CDR3 is 15 residues. The CDR3 reads CASSFRQTNNYGYTF. The CDR3 DNA sequence: TGTGCCAGCAGCTTTCGACAGACCAATAACTATGGCTACACCTTC.

V and J are TRBV25-1 and TRBJ2-7, with 9 bases fitting TRBD2. V shed 7 bases and J 5 bases; nucleotides not matched to a gene: 9. Germline CDR1 MGHDK, CDR2 SYGVNS. The CDR3 consists of 14 residues. CDR3 nucleotide sequence: TGTGCCAGCAACCCACCGGGACTAGCAAACGAGCAGTACTTC. Its protein product is CASNPPGLANEQYF.

Remarks on this clone: The sample carries other DNA sequences with the same CDR3. The CDR3 reads CASSLGQGWNQPQHF. The CDR3 nucleotides are TGTGCCAGCAGCTTGGGGCAGGGATGGAATCAGCCCCAGCATTTT. The chain combines TRBV5-6 with TRBJ1-5; maybe TRBD1 (5 bases). The CDR3 spans 15 residues. The V end was cut by 0 bases, the J end by 4 bases, with 11 bases between. Per the germline V gene, CDR1 is SGHDT and CDR2 is YYEEEE.

The J gene is TRBJ2-7, the V gene TRBV5-4; possible D gene TRBD2, 6 bases. The CDR3 length is 13 residues. Germline V lookup: CDR1 SGHNT, CDR2 YYREEE (reference sequence). Trimming pared 7 bases from V and 4 bases from J, leaving 15 bases between. The CDR3 DNA sequence: TGTGCCAGCCGTTCAAACGGGGGATACGAGCAGTACTTC. Encoded protein: CASRSNGGYEQYF.

The J gene is TRBJ1-5, the V gene TRBV27; a possible D gene is TRBD1 (5 bases). V lost 5 bases to trimming and J lost 0 bases, with 20 bases between them. Germline V lookup: CDR1 MNHEY, CDR2 SMNVEV (reference sequence). This CDR3 spans 18 amino acids. The CDR3 loop reads CASSVGGGSFYSNQPQHF. CDR3 sequence (DNA): TGTGCCAGCAGTGTCGGGGGGGGTTCGTTCTATAGCAATCAGCCCCAGCATTTT.

V is TRBV25-1 and J is TRBJ2-7; tentatively, D is TRBD2 (5 bases). Germline values: CDR1 MGHDK, CDR2 SYGVNS. V lost 2 bases and J 1 base, leaving 9 bases between the germline ends. This CDR3 contains 14 residues. The CDR3 sequence is CASSENGGSYEQYF. CDR3 nucleotide sequence: TGTGCCAGCAGTGAAAACGGCGGGTCCTACGAGCAGTACTTC.

V is TRBV19 and J is TRBJ1-2, with 12 bases matching TRBD1. The CDR3 is made up of 15 amino acids. V lost 8 bases and J lost 3; bases outside the gene matches: 7. Germline V gene data show CDR1 as LNHDA and CDR2 as SQIVND (reference sequence). The CDR3 spells CASQWGQGADYGYTF. In DNA, the CDR3 is TGTGCCAGTCAATGGGGACAGGGGGCTGACTATGGCTACACCTTC.

CDR3 sequence: CASSHHTSRAYEQYF. CDR3 nucleotide sequence: TGTGCCAGCAGCCACCATACTAGCAGGGCCTACGAGCAGTACTTC. This chain links TRBV27 with TRBJ2-7, with D possibly being TRBD2 (6 bases). The CDR3 extends over 15 amino acids. Germline assignment: CDR1 MNHEY and CDR2 SMNVEV (reference sequence). The V gene lost 6 bases and the J gene lost 2 bases, with 17 bases spanning the gap.

The J gene is TRBJ2-3, the V gene TRBV7-9, with D possibly TRBD1 on 7 matching bases. The CDR3 has 17 amino acids. V lost 1 base and J lost 0, with 14 bases in between. The germline CDR1 and CDR2 sequences are SEHNR and FQNEAQ (reference sequence). The CDR3 sequence: CASSLGGGGGSTDTQYF. CDR3 DNA: TGTGCCAGCAGCTTAGGAGGAGGGGGCGGAAGCACAGATACGCAGTATTTT.

The chain links TRBV6-5 to TRBJ2-3, with TRBD2 matching 7 bases. Looked up from germline, CDR1 is MNHEY and CDR2 is SVGAGI. This CDR3 is built from 16 residues. V was pared by 2 bases and J by 2 bases, with 7 bases of the junction left unmatched. CDR3 sequence reads: CASSYGAGAHTDTQYF. CDR3 nucleotide sequence: TGTGCCAGCAGTTACGGGGCGGGAGCCCACACAGATACGCAGTATTTT.

This chain connects TRBV5-4 to TRBJ1-2; D uncertain. Germline V gene sequence: CDR1 SGHNT, CDR2 YYREEE (reference sequence). This CDR3 has 16 amino acids. V gave up 2 bases and J gave up 0 bases, with 14 bases separating them. CDR3 DNA: TGTGCCAGCAGCTTAGGTCTGGAGACTACTAACTATGGCTACACCTTC. Its protein product is CASSLGLETTNYGYTF. Full variable domain (rest looked up from reference TRBV5-4 and TRBJ1-2): ETGVTQSPTHLIKTRGQQVTLRCSSQSGHNTVSWYQQALGQGPQFIFQYYREEENGRGNFPPRFSGLQFPNYSSELNVNALELDDSALYLCASSLGLETTNYGYTFGSGTRLTVV.

This chain connects TRBV6-6 to TRBJ2-1; 7 bases align to TRBD1. Looked up from germline, CDR1 is MNHNY and CDR2 is SVGAGI (reference sequence). CDR3 length equals 13 residues. V lost 11 bases, J lost 6 bases, and 10 bases stayed unmatched. The CDR3 here is CAAGQASGNEQFF. Here the CDR3 DNA reads TGTGCCGCAGGACAGGCCTCCGGCAATGAGCAGTTCTTC.

The chain uses TRBV5-4 and TRBJ2-7, with D perhaps matching TRBD1 (6 bases). Germline V gene data show CDR1 as SGHNT and CDR2 as YYREEE (reference sequence). CDR3 length: 14 residues. The V gene lost 4 bases and the J gene lost 3 bases, with 14 bases spanning the gap. In nucleotides, the CDR3 is TGTGCCAGCAGCCCGGGTGGGGGCCTCTACGAGCAGTACTTC. As protein: CASSPGGGLYEQYF.

The chain is built from TRBV9 and TRBJ2-1; 7 nucleotides align to TRBD2. CDR3 length: 17 amino acids. V lost 0 bases, J lost 4 bases, and 10 bases stayed unmatched. Germline CDR1 and CDR2: SGDLS and YYNGEE. In DNA, the CDR3 is TGTGCCAGCAGCGTAGGGGGAGGCCCGCGGGGGTACAATGAGCAGTTCTTC. It encodes CASSVGGGPRGYNEQFF.

A remark on this clone: The same CDR3 arises from other DNA sequences in this sample as well. CDR3 coding DNA: TGCGCCAGCAGTGGAGGACGGGAATACAATGAGCAGTTCTTC. Its protein is CASSGGREYNEQFF. This chain connects TRBV10-1 to TRBJ2-1; possibly TRBD2 for D (5 bases). The CDR3 is made up of 14 amino acids. Germline V gene data show CDR1 as WNHNN and CDR2 as SYGVQD (reference sequence). Trimming stripped 4 bases from V and 4 bases from J, with 11 bases between.

The V and J genes are TRBV5-8 and TRBJ1-1; D is unresolved. V lost 0 bases and J lost 1, with 4 bases in between. The CDR3 length is 13 residues. Germline V CDR1 and CDR2: SGHTS, YDEGEE. The CDR3 loop is CASSLVRNTEAFF. The CDR3 DNA follows: TGTGCCAGCAGCTTGGTCAGGAACACTGAAGCTTTCTTT.

The chain recombines TRBV30 with TRBJ2-5; TRBD1 matches 8 bases. The J call may be in error: the DNA end matches TRBJ2-7 better. The CDR3 extends over 12 amino acids. CDR1 GTSNPN and CDR2 SVGIG come from the germline V gene (reference sequence). The CDR3 region is CAWGQGPYEQYF. The CDR3 bases are TGTGCCTGGGGACAGGGTCCCTACGAGCAGTACTTC.

CDR3 coding DNA: TGTGCCAGCAGTTACACAAGGGACAATGGAGAGCAGTACTTC. Translation: CASSYTRDNGEQYF. The chain recombines TRBV6-5 with TRBJ2-7, with D tentatively TRBD1 (6 bases). Trimming took off 2 bases at V and 7 bases at J, with 15 bases between the two ends. Germline CDR1 and CDR2: MNHEY and SVGAGI. There are 14 residues in the CDR3.

The chain links TRBV30 to TRBJ1-5; D ambiguous. The CDR3 runs to 13 residues. V lost 2 bases and J lost 7, with 12 bases in between. Germline CDR1 reads GTSNPN; CDR2 reads SVGIG (reference sequence). The CDR3 spells CAWSPPARQPQHF. CDR3 sequence (DNA): TGTGCCTGGAGTCCCCCAGCGCGACAGCCCCAGCATTTT.

CDR3 residues: CASSPLRDRANYGYTF. The CDR3 region has the DNA TGTGCCAGCAGCCCCCTCCGGGACAGGGCAAACTATGGCTACACCTTC. This rearrangement joins TRBV11-2 to TRBJ1-2; TRBD1 agrees at 9 bases. Germline lookup yields CDR1 SGHAT and CDR2 FQNNGV. CDR3 length: 16 residues. Trimming took 5 bases from V and 2 from J; bases not matched to a gene: 9. Filled out from reference TRBV11-2 and TRBJ1-2, the complete variable domain reads EAGVAQSPRYKIIEKRQSVAFWCNPISGHATLYWYQQILGQGPKLLIQFQNNGVVDDSQLPKDRFSAERLKGVDSTLKIQPAKLEDSAVYLCASSPLRDRANYGYTFGSGTRLTVV.

V is TRBV9 and J is TRBJ2-5; 11 nucleotides agree with TRBD2. The J call may not be correct, given that the DNA end is closer to TRBJ2-7. Germline-derived CDR1 and CDR2 are SGDLS and YYNGEE. This CDR3 contains 16 residues. Here the CDR3 reads CASSVGTSGSSYEQYF. For the CDR3, the DNA is TGTGCCAGCAGCGTGGGGACTAGCGGTAGCTCCTACGAGCAGTACTTC.